The rows below give T cell receptor beta chains drawn from one sample of a study of shared clonotypes between healthy human individuals. Clones were read by immunoSEQ multiplex PCR, and TCRdb kept only the in-frame ones, dropping some. The sample contains 980,000 or so clones, around 80% of which appear only once. The sequenced sample consisted of memory CD4+ T cells sorted from blood. Receptors originate from a man aged 18 to 29 in good health. Each CDR3 is given with its conserved first and last residue. The order of the fields is clone size, D gene, J gene, V gene, CDR3 DNA, CDR3 protein. The D gene is left open where the match is weak. Clone size is shown for a subset of rows, as once, few, many or a class of expanded clone.

size: NA
D: NA
J: TRBJ1-5
V: TRBV5-8
DNA: TGTGCCAGCAGCTCCGGCCAAATAGATAGCAATCAGCCCCAGCATTTT
CDR3: CASSSGQIDSNQPQHF

size: NA
D: TRBD1
J: TRBJ1-2
V: TRBV19
DNA: TGTGCCAGTAGCCCGATGGGACAGGGCTATGGCTACACCTTC
CDR3: CASSPMGQGYGYTF

size: NA
D: TRBD1
J: TRBJ1-2
V: TRBV6-5
DNA: TGTGCCAGCAGCCTCACCGGACAGGCTGGCGGCTACACCTTC
CDR3: CASSLTGQAGGYTF

size: NA
D: TRBD1
J: TRBJ2-2
V: TRBV5-1
DNA: TGCGCCAGCAGCTTTGGGACAGTGAACACCGGGGAGCTGTTTTTT
CDR3: CASSFGTVNTGELFF

size: few
D: TRBD1
J: TRBJ2-3
V: TRBV11-3
DNA: TGTGCCAGCAGCGGACAGGGAGGCACAGATACGCAGTATTTT
CDR3: CASSGQGGTDTQYF

size: NA
D: NA
J: TRBJ2-3
V: TRBV6-1
DNA: TGTGCCAGCAGTGAAGTTCGTAGGGCAGATACGCAGTATTTT
CDR3: CASSEVRRADTQYF

size: NA
D: NA
J: TRBJ2-3
V: TRBV9
DNA: TGTGCCAGCAGCTCGAGGGCAGATACGCAGTATTTT
CDR3: CASSSRADTQYF

size: NA
D: TRBD2
J: TRBJ2-1
V: TRBV9
DNA: TGTGCCAGCAGCCTTACTAGCGGGACGTCGTACAATGAGCAGTTCTTC
CDR3: CASSLTSGTSYNEQFF

size: NA
D: NA
J: TRBJ2-3
V: TRBV11-3
DNA: TGTGCCAGCAGCTTGGGGGCCTCCACAGATACGCAGTATTTT
CDR3: CASSLGASTDTQYF

size: NA
D: NA
J: TRBJ2-5
V: TRBV5-6
DNA: TGTGCCAGCAGCTTGTGGGCGGCGACCCAGTACTTC
CDR3: CASSLWAATQYF

size: NA
D: NA
J: TRBJ2-3
V: TRBV6-1
DNA: TGTGCCAGCAGTGAGGGAGGAGGGACGGATACGCAGTATTTT
CDR3: CASSEGGGTDTQYF

size: NA
D: NA
J: TRBJ1-5
V: TRBV11-2
DNA: TGTGCCAGCAGCCAGTCAGCTAATCAGCCCCAGCATTTT
CDR3: CASSQSANQPQHF

size: NA
D: NA
J: TRBJ2-2
V: TRBV9
DNA: TGTGCCAGCAGCGTAGCCGGCGCTCCTGGCGGGGAGCTGTTTTTT
CDR3: CASSVAGAPGGELFF

size: NA
D: NA
J: TRBJ1-1
V: TRBV6-1
DNA: TGTGCCAGCAGTGTCAAGGCGAACACTGAAGCTTTCTTT
CDR3: CASSVKANTEAFF

size: NA
D: NA
J: TRBJ1-1
V: TRBV5-1
DNA: TGCGCCAGCAGCTCTAGCGGGGCTATGAACACTGAAGCTTTCTTT
CDR3: CASSSSGAMNTEAFF

size: NA
D: NA
J: TRBJ1-1
V: TRBV5-8
DNA: TGTGCCAGCAGCCCGAGACAGGTTCGTTGGACTGAAGCTTTCTTT
CDR3: CASSPRQVRWTEAFF

size: NA
D: NA
J: TRBJ1-5
V: TRBV5-1
DNA: TGCGCCAGCAGCTTGGATGGAGGTAATCAGCCCCAGCATTTT
CDR3: CASSLDGGNQPQHF

size: few
D: NA
J: TRBJ2-7
V: TRBV2
DNA: TGTGCCAGCAGTGAAGGCCCAAGAGAGCAGTACTTC
CDR3: CASSEGPREQYF

size: NA
D: TRBD1
J: TRBJ1-1
V: TRBV5-5
DNA: TGTGCCAGCAGCTCCCTAACAGGGGAGGATCGTCCGAAGGGAGCTTTCTTT
CDR3: CASSSLTGEDRPKGAFF

size: NA
D: NA
J: TRBJ2-3
V: TRBV29-1
DNA: TGCAGCGTTCCAGATACGCAGTATTTT
CDR3: CSVPDTQYF

size: NA
D: NA
J: TRBJ2-3
V: TRBV19
DNA: TGTGCCAGTAGTGACCCTGGGGGGCCCTCCTACACAGATACGCAGTATTTT
CDR3: CASSDPGGPSYTDTQYF

size: NA
D: TRBD1
J: TRBJ2-2
V: TRBV6-5
DNA: TGTGCCAGCAGTCACTGGGACAGGGGCACCGGGGAGCTGTTTTTT
CDR3: CASSHWDRGTGELFF